The present TCR beta chain was sequenced within a study of T cells in Graves' hyperthyroidism and ophthalmopathy. Amplification yielded TCR beta CDR3 regions, with RNA transcripts as the source. In the first-round RT-PCR of the TCR CDR3, the HTBI primer set was used. Via MiXCR, TCRdb re-called the multiplex PCR reads, giving one row per CDR3 protein. The table lists over 700,000 distinct CDR3 sequences, over 35% of them singletons. This clonotype was recorded a few times. This TCR was sampled from a man aged 18-30 years with Graves' hyperthyroidism. Sequences were obtained from blood.

This CDR3 is CASSLGRWAPAFF. CDR3 sequence (DNA): TGCGCCAGCAGCCTAGGAAGGTGGGCCCCGGCTTTCTTT. The J gene is TRBJ1-1, the V gene TRBV4-1; D is unresolved. The CDR3 contains 13 residues. V gave up 4 bases and J gave up 11 bases, with 17 bases separating them. Germline V gene lookup returns CDR1 MGHRA and CDR2 YSYEKL.